This entry features one T cell receptor (beta chain) sequence. The record originates from a study of blood T cell repertoires in COVID-19. Study details: The study drew acute and convalescent COVID-19 samples from the United States, Italy and Spain. In each case, the material was cDNA or gDNA derived from T cells, B-cell-depleted T cells, or PBMCs.

CDR1 SSHAT and CDR2 FNYEAQ come from the germline V gene (reference sequence). This CDR3 has 14 amino acids. The authors' processing: Researchers report that nucleated cell counts were estimated from reference gene primer amplification. Some clones are missing from TCRdb's copy, which holds only in-frame ones; the method was immunoSEQ multiplex PCR. D and trimming come from the DNA, and the V and J calls and clone size come from that table. The sample includes approximately 88,000 clones, over 65% of them seen just once. The chain employs TRBV7-7 and TRBJ2-5, with D possibly being TRBD1 (6 bases). This clonotype was sampled from a human donor in a cohort sampled during active COVID-19. The specimen was peripheral blood. The CDR3 sequence: CASRRTDTLETQYF. CDR3 coding DNA: TGTGCTAGCCGACGGACAGATACGCTCGAGACCCAGTACTTC. The whole variable domain, remainder taken from reference TRBV7-7 and TRBJ2-5, is GAGVSQSPRYKVTKRGQDVTLRCDPISSHATLYWYQQALGQGPEFLTYFNYEAQPDKSGLPSDRFSAERPEGSISTLTIQRTEQRDSAMYRCASRRTDTLETQYFGPGTRLLVL.